Detailed here is one T cell receptor (beta chain). The data were taken from a study of blood T cell repertoires in COVID-19. Across the whole study: Some COVID-19 samples were acute and others convalescent; all came from the United States, Italy and Spain.

In the source study's methods: Reference gene primer amplification gave estimated nucleated cell counts. Measured with immunoSEQ multiplex PCR; TCRdb has only the in-frame clones, and not every one. The DNA gave D and trimming, while V, J and clone size come from that table. The sample lists about 180,000 clones, over 80% seen once, with more than 7.5% in the top ten. Source material: peripheral blood. The clonotype comes from a woman between 65 and 79 years old with acute or convalescent COVID-19.

CDR3 in amino acids: CASRDTGQGAFRPSYEQYF. The CDR3 DNA sequence: TGTGCCAGCAGGGACACGGGACAGGGGGCTTTTCGGCCCTCCTACGAGCAGTACTTC. This chain connects TRBV5-6 to TRBJ2-7, with TRBD1 matching over 12 bases. CDR1 and CDR2 (germline): SGHDT, YYEEEE. The CDR3 length is 19 residues. Trimming took 5 bases from V and 0 from J; bases not matched to a gene: 15.